The clone carrying this TCR beta chain was recorded a few times. This CDR3 contains 17 residues. The germline CDR1 and CDR2 sequences are SGHTA and FQGTGA. V gave up 1 base and J gave up 9 bases; unmatched junction bases: 10. The sample comes from a study of cytomegalovirus exposure and HLA in healthy donors. Profiled with immunoSEQ multiplex PCR; TCRdb holds only in-frame clones, not every one. The top ten clones hold about 0.86% of a sample with 260,000 or so clones, approximately 88% of them seen once. This receptor was taken from a woman aged 18-29 years in good health and CMV-seronegative. The chain links TRBV7-3 to TRBJ2-1; 12 bases match TRBD2. Sequenced: PBMCs. The DNA for the CDR3 is TGTGCCAGCAGCTTAAGGTCTAGCGGGAGGGTAAAGGGTGAGCAGTTCTTC. Its translation: CASSLRSSGRVKGEQFF.